This passage covers 19 T cell receptor beta chains from one sample sequenced in a study of CD8+CD57+ T cells in acquired aplastic anemia. Genomic DNA acted as the template from which TCR beta VDJ combination and CDR3 sequence profiling were carried out. TCRdb re-analysed the reads in MiXCR, keeping a single row per CDR3 protein. The data show 170,000 or so distinct CDR3 sequences, roughly 50% seen once. All sequencing subjects had displayed CD8+CD57+ cell expansion on flow cytometry. Source material: sorted CD4+, CD8+, or CD8+CD57+ T cells (not recorded which) from PBMCs. These TCRs come from a human donor with aplastic anemia.

A word on this clonotype: This may be a read error, as it is one base from a much larger clone. The chain uses TRBV11-1 and TRBJ1-2; maybe TRBD1 (5 bases). The CDR3 consists of 14 residues. Trimming pared 0 bases from V and 6 bases from J, leaving 11 bases between. Germline V CDR1 and CDR2: SGHAT, FQDESV (reference sequence). The CDR3 region has the DNA TGTGCCAGCAGCTTAGCGCATCAGGGCGATGGCTACACCTTC. Translation gives CASSLAHQGDGYTF.

On this clonotype itself: A single base separates this from a much larger clone, so it may be a read error. The rearrangement links TRBV11-3 to TRBJ1-2; 7 bases are shared with TRBD1. The CDR3 has 13 amino acids. The germline V gene has CDR1 SGHNT and CDR2 YENEEA. The CDR3 is CASSPRGPNGSTF. DNA of the CDR3: TGTGCCAGCAGCCCTAGGGGGCCTAATGGCTCCACCTTC.

The CDR3 protein is CASSPEKGPGELFF. The DNA for the CDR3 is TGTGCCAGCAGCCCAGAAAAGGGCCCCGGGGAGCTGTTTTTT. V usage is TRBV7-6 and J usage is TRBJ2-2; D remains unclear. The CDR3 covers 14 residues. Germline CDR1 reads SGHVS; CDR2 reads FNYEAQ. V was cut by 5 bases and J by 6 bases, with 13 bases left in between.

CDR3 sequence: CASSLSAGFLETQYF. The DNA of the CDR3 is TGTGCCAGCAGTCTCTCAGCGGGATTTTTAGAGACCCAGTACTTC. The rearrangement links TRBV2 to TRBJ2-5; 7 bases line up with TRBD2. This CDR3 contains 15 residues. CDR1 and CDR2 (germline): SNHLY, FYNNEI. J gave up 4 bases and V 5 bases, and 10 bases lay outside the gene matches. Using reference TRBV2 and TRBJ2-5 for the parts outside the CDR3, the full variable domain is EPEVTQTPSHQVTQMGQEVILRCVPISNHLYFYWYRQILGQKVEFLVSFYNNEISEKSEIFDDQFSVERPDGSNFTLKIRSTKLEDSAMYFCASSLSAGFLETQYFGPGTRLLVL.

In this sample, this clonotype turned up many times. The V gene is TRBV24-1, the J gene TRBJ2-3; the D is unclear. Germline V lookup: CDR1 KGHDR, CDR2 SFDVKD. Trimming took 5 bases from V and 3 from J, leaving 8 bases between them. The CDR3 loop spans 13 amino acids. CDR3 protein: CATSVGWTDTQYF. Written as DNA, the CDR3 is TGTGCCACCAGTGTCGGGTGGACAGATACGCAGTATTTT.

J is TRBJ2-5 and V is TRBV7-2; 8 bases fit TRBD1. V lost 5 bases to trimming and J lost 4 bases; unmatched junction nucleotides: 6. Germline V gene sequence: CDR1 SGHTA, CDR2 FQGNSA. The CDR3 extends over 14 amino acids. The CDR3 bases are TGTGCCAGCAGCATCGGGACAGGTGGAGAGACCCAGTACTTC. Translated: CASSIGTGGETQYF.

This clonotype was recorded many times. V usage is TRBV24-1 and J usage is TRBJ2-1; 13 bases are a match to TRBD2. CDR1 is KGHDR and CDR2 is SFDVKD in the germline V gene. V shed 4 bases and J 9 bases; nucleotides not matched to a gene: 8. The CDR3 covers 16 residues. The CDR3 region is CATSDPTSGRGGEQFF. In nucleotides, the CDR3 is TGTGCCACCAGTGACCCCACTAGCGGGAGGGGAGGTGAGCAGTTCTTC.

The chain is built from TRBV7-8 and TRBJ1-6; D is unresolved. V was pared by 1 base and J by 8 bases, with 3 bases between. Germline V gives CDR1 SGHVS, CDR2 FQNEAQ. The CDR3 covers 12 residues. The CDR3 DNA sequence: TGTGCCAGCAGCTTAGGTTATTCACCCCTCCACTTT. Translating gives CASSLGYSPLHF.

As for this clonotype: A much bigger clone sits one base away, suggesting this may be a read error. V gene TRBV9 combines with J gene TRBJ2-1; 7 bases map to TRBD2. CDR3 size: 15 residues. The V segment lost 1 base and the J segment 11 bases; nucleotides outside the gene matches: 12. Germline CDR1 and CDR2: SGDLS and YYNGEE. The CDR3 is CASSVFGGGPDQQFF. CDR3 DNA: TGTGCCAGCAGCGTATTTGGGGGAGGGCCAGATCAGCAGTTCTTC. Using reference TRBV9 and TRBJ2-1 for the parts outside the CDR3, the full variable domain is DSGVTQTPKHLITATGQRVTLRCSPRSGDLSVYWYQQSLDQGLQFLIQYYNGEERAKGNILERFSAQQFPDLHSELNLSSLELGDSALYFCASSVFGGGPDQQFFGPGTRLTVL.

J is TRBJ2-5 and V is TRBV6-5; D remains ambiguous. Germline V gene data show CDR1 as MNHEY and CDR2 as SVGAGI. The CDR3 is 12 amino acids. With 0 bases removed from V and 9 bases from J, the gap between germline ends came to 8 bases. The CDR3 spells CASSYSSEAQYF. The CDR3 DNA is TGTGCCAGCAGTTACTCGTCCGAGGCCCAGTACTTC.

The table lists this clonotype with a few counts. The genes are TRBV2 and TRBJ2-3; D is perhaps TRBD1 (6 bases). V lost 8 bases and J 2 bases, leaving 17 bases between the germline ends. The CDR3 consists of 15 residues. CDR1 and CDR2 (germline): SNHLY, FYNNEI. CDR3 sequence: CASVEGVVITDTQYF. In DNA form, the CDR3 reads TGTGCCAGCGTAGAGGGGGTCGTCATCACAGATACGCAGTATTTT.

Points on this clonotype: A read error may be the cause here, since a much bigger clone is one base away. The chain combines TRBV4-3 with TRBJ2-7; 7 nucleotides line up with TRBD2. The CDR3 covers 18 residues. The germline V gene has CDR1 LGHNA and CDR2 YSLEER. V lost 0 bases and J lost 0; bases outside the gene matches: 11. The CDR3 nucleotides are TGCGCCAGCAGCCAAGATCGGGGTAGCGGGTTGAGCTCCTACGAGCAGTACTTC. As protein: CASSQDRGSGLSSYEQYF.

This rearrangement joins TRBV3-1 to TRBJ1-2, with D possibly being TRBD1 (5 bases). The CDR3 contains 15 residues. V lost 3 bases and J lost 0, with 11 bases in between. Germline V lookup: CDR1 LGHDT, CDR2 YNNKEL (reference sequence). CDR3 residues: CASSHGGTANYGYTF. The CDR3 DNA follows: TGTGCCAGCAGCCATGGGGGTACTGCTAACTATGGCTACACCTTC.

Note on this clonotype: This CDR3 fails to terminate in the conserved phenylalanine or tryptophan, so it likely reflects a read error. Because the CDR3's place on the DNA is in doubt, the DNA is left out and the CDR3 is given as listed by TCRdb. The chain recombines TRBV7-9 with TRBJ2-7; TRBD2, the table's D call, lacks a check against the DNA. The germline CDR1 and CDR2 sequences are SEHNR and FQNEAQ (reference sequence). The CDR3 spans 9 amino acids, including both terminal residues. Here the CDR3 reads CASSQALAG.

The chain links TRBV27 to TRBJ2-5; D may be TRBD1 or TRBD2 (5 bases each). CDR1 is MNHEY, CDR2 SMNVEV, per germline (reference sequence). This CDR3 region has 14 residues. V was trimmed by 6 bases and J by 3 bases, leaving 14 bases between them. The CDR3 here is CASSPREGKETQYF. DNA for the CDR3: TGTGCCAGCAGCCCCCGCGAGGGGAAAGAGACCCAGTACTTC.

This clonotype has a handful of counts. The chain is built from TRBV28 and TRBJ2-1, with 7 positions matching TRBD1. Germline CDR1 and CDR2: MDHEN and SYDVKM. V was pared by 6 bases and J by 4 bases, with 9 bases of the junction left unmatched. The CDR3 loop spans 15 amino acids. CDR3 region: CASSQPGTAYNEQFF. CDR3 coding DNA: TGTGCCAGCAGCCAACCCGGGACAGCATACAATGAGCAGTTCTTC.

The gene calls are TRBV24-1 and TRBJ2-1; weak D call: TRBD2 (5 bases). Germline CDR1 KGHDR, CDR2 SFDVKD. V was trimmed by 6 bases and J by 6 bases, leaving 20 bases between them. The CDR3 contains 16 residues. The CDR3 protein is CATSRQGSSRVNEQFF. Written as DNA, the CDR3 is TGTGCCACCAGTAGGCAAGGGAGTTCAAGGGTCAATGAGCAGTTCTTC.

The chain has TRBV10-3 and TRBJ2-2, with TRBD2 identical over 10 bases. The junction had 13 bases not matched to a gene; V was cut back by 5 bases and J by 4 bases. CDR3 size: 18 residues. Germline values: CDR1 ENHRY, CDR2 SYGVKD. The CDR3 reads CAISWGSGTSDTTGELFF. The CDR3 nucleotides read TGTGCCATCAGTTGGGGGTCCGGGACTAGCGACACCACCGGGGAGCTGTTTTTT.

The V gene is TRBV18, the J gene TRBJ2-5; 7 nucleotides agree with TRBD2. The CDR3 is 14 residues long. The V segment lost 3 bases and the J segment 2 bases; nucleotides outside the gene matches: 3. CDR1 is KGHSH, CDR2 LQKENI, per germline. CDR3: CASSPRTSQETQYF. The DNA of the CDR3 is TGTGCCAGCTCACCCCGGACTAGTCAAGAGACCCAGTACTTC.